The 20 T cell receptor beta chains below were found in one sample sequenced in a study of T cell responses to AZD1222 COVID-19 vaccine. Clones were sequenced by immunoSEQ multiplex PCR, and TCRdb holds only the in-frame ones, with some missing. The sample records approximately 81,000 clones, around four fifths being singletons. The source was peripheral blood, collected 28 days after the second AZD1222 dose. The receptor set was obtained from an adult who received the AZD1222 COVID-19 vaccine.

The V call is TRBV12-3 or TRBV12-4, the J call TRBJ1-2; D not resolved. This CDR3 comprises 12 residues. Trimming shortened V by 6 bases and J by 6 bases, and 11 bases separated the two germline ends. The CDR3 sequence: CASRREVDGYTF. The DNA for the CDR3 is TGTGCCAGCAGAAGAGAGGTGGATGGCTACACCTTC.

V usage is TRBV9 and J usage is TRBJ1-2, with a weak D call TRBD1 (6 bases). This CDR3 region has 13 residues. V lost 3 bases and J 8 bases, leaving 14 bases between the germline ends. Germline V gene data show CDR1 as SGDLS and CDR2 as YYNGEE. CDR3 bases: TGTGCCAGCAGCGGCCCGGGGGGCGGAGGCTACACCTTC. Translated, it gives CASSGPGGGGYTF.

The chain uses TRBV15 and TRBJ2-2; the match to TRBD2 covers 10 bases. J lost 9 bases, V lost 0 bases, and 7 bases had no gene match. The CDR3 extends over 16 amino acids. CDR1 is LNHNV and CDR2 is YYDKDF in the germline V gene (reference sequence). The CDR3 coding sequence is TGTGCCACCAGCAGAGAACCAGCGGGAGGGCTCAGGGAGCTGTTTTTT. The encoded protein is CATSREPAGGLRELFF.

The chain joins TRBV7-2 to TRBJ2-7; D is uncertain. Germline CDR1 SGHTA, CDR2 FQGNSA. The length of the CDR3 is 14 residues. Trimming took off 1 base at V and 0 bases at J, with 7 bases between the two ends. The CDR3 loop is CASSLDRTSYEQYF. CDR3 bases: TGTGCCAGCAGCTTAGATCGTACCTCCTACGAGCAGTACTTC. The full variable domain, completed using reference TRBV7-2 and TRBJ2-7, is GAGVSQSPSNKVTEKGKDVELRCDPISGHTALYWYRQSLGQGLEFLIYFQGNSAPDKSGLPSDRFSAERTGGSVSTLTIQRTQQEDSAVYLCASSLDRTSYEQYFGPGTRLTVT.

J is TRBJ1-1 and V is TRBV5-1; D is undetermined. This CDR3 contains 13 residues. The V end lost 0 bases, the J end lost 1 base, and 4 bases lay between the germline ends. Per germline, CDR1 SGHRS and CDR2 YFSETQ. The CDR3 is CASSLDRNTEAFF. Here the CDR3 DNA reads TGCGCCAGCAGCTTGGACAGGAACACTGAAGCTTTCTTT.

This clone has a handful of counts. The chain employs TRBV5-1 and TRBJ1-1; 8 bases fit TRBD1. The CDR3 has 14 amino acids. Germline V gene sequence: CDR1 SGHRS, CDR2 YFSETQ. The V and J ends lost 4 bases and 4 bases, in that order; junction bases with no gene match: 6. CDR3 bases: TGCGCCAGCAGCCGATCAGGGGGCCGCACTGAAGCTTTCTTT. This translates into CASSRSGGRTEAFF. Using reference TRBV5-1 and TRBJ1-1 for the parts outside the CDR3, the full variable domain is KAGVTQTPRYLIKTRGQQVTLSCSPISGHRSVSWYQQTPGQGLQFLFEYFSETQRNKGNFPGRFSGRQFSNSRSEMNVSTLELGDSALYLCASSRSGGRTEAFFGQGTRLTVV.

The rearrangement links TRBV24-1 to TRBJ1-1; 7 bases agree with TRBD1. The V gene's germline CDR1 is KGHDR and CDR2 SFDVKD. The CDR3 is made up of 14 amino acids. The J segment lost 10 bases and the V segment lost 3 bases, leaving 10 bases of the junction unmatched. The CDR3, as DNA: TGTGCCACCAGTGATGAGAGACAGGGAAAGGTAGCTTTCTTT. Amino acids: CATSDERQGKVAFF.

The J gene is TRBJ1-2, the V gene TRBV21-1. TRBV21-1 is deemed a pseudogene. The CDR3 is 12 amino acids. CDR3 residues: CASGGVNYGYTF. In DNA, the CDR3 is TGTGCCAGCGGGGGAGTAAACTATGGCTACACCTTC.

V and J are TRBV4-3 and TRBJ1-2; 7 bases fit TRBD1. Trimming removed 0 bases from V and 7 bases from J; junction bases left unmatched: 8. Germline V CDR1 and CDR2: LGHNA, YSLEER. The CDR3 consists of 15 residues. Here the CDR3 reads CASSQDFVQGPGYTF. CDR3 in DNA: TGCGCCAGCAGCCAAGATTTTGTACAGGGGCCTGGCTACACCTTC.

A few counts support this clone. The chain carries TRBV27 and TRBJ2-7; TRBD2 matches at 7 bases. Germline CDR1 and CDR2: MNHEY and SMNVEV (reference sequence). The CDR3 has 15 residues. Trimming removed 5 bases from V and 3 bases from J; junction bases left unmatched: 10. This chain's CDR3 is CASSPEAGTFYEQYF. The CDR3 bases are TGTGCCAGCAGTCCCGAAGCGGGAACATTCTACGAGCAGTACTTC.

CDR3: CASSPHPEAFF. The CDR3 DNA reads as TGTGCCAGCAGTCCCCATCCTGAAGCTTTCTTT. The J gene is TRBJ1-1, the V gene TRBV6-5; D call uncertain. The germline V gene has CDR1 MNHEY and CDR2 SVGAGI. The CDR3 loop spans 11 amino acids. Trimming cost V 5 bases and J 6 bases, with 7 bases left between them.

About this clone: At one of its ends the junction is not consistent with the germline gene, which may arise from a read error. The chain has TRBV9 and TRBJ2-2; a weak D match, TRBD2 (6 bases). CDR1 and CDR2 (germline): SGDLS, YYNGEE. This CDR3 comprises 16 residues. CDR3 DNA: TGTGCCAGCAGTATCCGGGGGTTGGGGAACTCCGGGGAGCTGTTTTTT. It encodes CASSIRGLGNSGELFF.

V and J are TRBV6-5 and TRBJ2-5; unclear D gene. Deletions cut 4 bases from V and 4 bases from J, with 4 bases between. The CDR3 covers 11 residues. CDR1 and CDR2 from the germline V gene are MNHEY and SVGAGI. The CDR3 DNA reads as TGTGCCAGCAGTTTTACAGAGACCCAGTACTTC. This codes for CASSFTETQYF.

J is TRBJ2-5 and V is TRBV18; tentative D call: TRBD1 (5 bases). Trimming shortened V by 3 bases and J by 0 bases, and 5 bases separated the two germline ends. The CDR3 consists of 13 residues. The germline gives CDR1 KGHSH, CDR2 LQKENI. The CDR3 DNA sequence: TGTGCCAGCTCACCGACAGACCAAGAGACCCAGTACTTC. This codes for CASSPTDQETQYF.

This chain uses TRBV7-8 with TRBJ1-1; 7 bases are shared with TRBD1. CDR1 is SGHVS and CDR2 is FQNEAQ in the germline V gene. Unmatched junction bases numbered 10, after V lost 3 bases and J lost 6 bases. This CDR3 comprises 15 residues. The CDR3 DNA is TGTGCCAGCAGCTTCCTAACAGGGGCTGGGGCTGAAGCTTTCTTT. It codes for CASSFLTGAGAEAFF.

The V call is TRBV15, the J call TRBJ2-1; D may be TRBD1 (6 bases). This CDR3 is built from 14 residues. Germline lookup yields CDR1 LNHNV and CDR2 YYDKDF (reference sequence). Deletions cut 3 bases from V and 8 bases from J, with 14 bases between. The CDR3 loop reads CATSSYRVQDEQFF. The CDR3 DNA reads TGTGCCACCAGCAGCTACAGGGTTCAGGATGAGCAGTTCTTC.

This rearrangement joins TRBV13 to TRBJ2-1; no firm D call. The CDR3 length is 12 residues. The V gene lost 4 bases and the J gene lost 9 bases, with 10 bases spanning the gap. The germline V gene encodes CDR1 PRHDT and CDR2 FYEKMQ (reference sequence). The CDR3 protein is CASSSRLGEQFF. The CDR3 DNA reads as TGTGCCAGCAGCTCAAGGTTGGGTGAGCAGTTCTTC.

The chain is built from TRBV28 and TRBJ1-2, with D unclear. Germline CDR1 MDHEN, CDR2 SYDVKM. The CDR3 has 11 amino acids. V gave up 8 bases and J gave up 1 base, with 5 bases separating them. This chain's CDR3 is CASADNYGYTF. CDR3 nucleotides: TGTGCCAGCGCCGATAACTATGGCTACACCTTC.

The rearrangement links TRBV28 to TRBJ2-3; 11 bases map to TRBD2. Germline-derived CDR1 and CDR2 are MDHEN and SYDVKM. With V trimmed by 5 bases and J by 0 bases, 10 bases remained unmatched. CDR3 size: 18 residues. CDR3 DNA sequence: TGTGCCAGCAGTACCATAATAGCGGGAGGGCCAAGCACAGATACGCAGTATTTT. The encoded protein is CASSTIIAGGPSTDTQYF.

The chain links TRBV28 to TRBJ2-1, with 8 bases that match TRBD2. The CDR3 length is 14 residues. Germline CDR1 and CDR2: MDHEN and SYDVKM. V shed 6 bases, J shed 8 bases, and the junction held 9 bases outside the gene matches. The CDR3 nucleotides are TGTGCCAGCAGCGTACCGGGACTAGTCGATGAGCAGTTCTTC. Amino acid sequence: CASSVPGLVDEQFF.